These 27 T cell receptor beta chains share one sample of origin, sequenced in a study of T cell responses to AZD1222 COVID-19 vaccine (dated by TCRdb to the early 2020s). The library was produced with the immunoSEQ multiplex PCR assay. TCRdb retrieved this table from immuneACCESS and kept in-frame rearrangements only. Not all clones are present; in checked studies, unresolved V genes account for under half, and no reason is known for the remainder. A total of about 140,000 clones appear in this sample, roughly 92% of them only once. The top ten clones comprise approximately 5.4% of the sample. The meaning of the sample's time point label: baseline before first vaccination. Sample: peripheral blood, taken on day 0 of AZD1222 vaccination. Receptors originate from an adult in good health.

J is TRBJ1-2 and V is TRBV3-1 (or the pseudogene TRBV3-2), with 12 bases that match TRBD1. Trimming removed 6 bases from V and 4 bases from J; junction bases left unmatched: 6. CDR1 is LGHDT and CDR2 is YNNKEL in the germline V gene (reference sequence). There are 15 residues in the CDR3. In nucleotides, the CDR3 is TGTGCCAGCAGTTTGGGACAGGGGGCCTTCTATGGCTACACCTTC. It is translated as CASSLGQGAFYGYTF.

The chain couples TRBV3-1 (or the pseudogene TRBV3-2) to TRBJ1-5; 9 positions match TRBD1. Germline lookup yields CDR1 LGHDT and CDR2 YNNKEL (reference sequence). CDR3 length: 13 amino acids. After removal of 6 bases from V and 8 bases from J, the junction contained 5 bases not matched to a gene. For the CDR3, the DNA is TGTGCCAGCAGTCACCGGGACAGGGAGCCCCAGCATTTT. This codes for CASSHRDREPQHF.

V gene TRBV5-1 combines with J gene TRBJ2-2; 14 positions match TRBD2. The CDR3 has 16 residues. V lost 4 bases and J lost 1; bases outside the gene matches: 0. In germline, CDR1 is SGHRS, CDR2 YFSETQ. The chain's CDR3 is CASSGLAGGNTGELFF. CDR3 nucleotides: TGCGCCAGCAGCGGACTAGCGGGAGGGAACACCGGGGAGCTGTTTTTT.

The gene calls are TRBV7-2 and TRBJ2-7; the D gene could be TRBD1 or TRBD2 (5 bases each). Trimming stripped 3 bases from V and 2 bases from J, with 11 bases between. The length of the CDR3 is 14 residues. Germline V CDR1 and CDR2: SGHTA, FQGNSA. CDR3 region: CASSFGTRTYEQYF. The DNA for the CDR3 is TGTGCCAGCAGCTTTGGGACCCGAACCTACGAGCAGTACTTC.

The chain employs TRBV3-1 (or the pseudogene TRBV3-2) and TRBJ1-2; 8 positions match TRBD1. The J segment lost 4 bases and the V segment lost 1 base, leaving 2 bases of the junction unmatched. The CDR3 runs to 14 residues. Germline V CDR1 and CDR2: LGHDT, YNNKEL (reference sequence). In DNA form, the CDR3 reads TGTGCCAGCAGCCAAGGTGGACAGGGCTATGGCTACACCTTC. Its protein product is CASSQGGQGYGYTF.

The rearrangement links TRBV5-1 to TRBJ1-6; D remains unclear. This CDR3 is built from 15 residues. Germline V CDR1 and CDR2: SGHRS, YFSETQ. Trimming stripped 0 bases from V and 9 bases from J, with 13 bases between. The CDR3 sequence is CASSLGSEMVSPLHF. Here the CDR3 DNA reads TGCGCCAGCAGCTTGGGCAGCGAGATGGTTTCACCCCTCCACTTT.

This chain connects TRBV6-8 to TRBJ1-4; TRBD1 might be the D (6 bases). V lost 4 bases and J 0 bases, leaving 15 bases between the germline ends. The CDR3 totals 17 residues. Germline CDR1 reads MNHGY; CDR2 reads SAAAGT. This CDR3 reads CASSSPGHRPTNEKLFF. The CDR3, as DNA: TGTGCCAGCAGTTCTCCGGGACACAGACCAACTAATGAAAAACTGTTTTTT.

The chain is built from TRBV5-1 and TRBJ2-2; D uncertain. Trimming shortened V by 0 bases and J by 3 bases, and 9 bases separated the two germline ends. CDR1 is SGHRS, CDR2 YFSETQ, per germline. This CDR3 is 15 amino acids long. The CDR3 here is CASSLAGLHTGELFF. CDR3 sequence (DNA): TGCGCCAGCAGCTTGGCCGGCCTGCACACCGGGGAGCTGTTTTTT. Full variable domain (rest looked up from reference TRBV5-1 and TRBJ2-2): KAGVTQTPRYLIKTRGQQVTLSCSPISGHRSVSWYQQTPGQGLQFLFEYFSETQRNKGNFPGRFSGRQFSNSRSEMNVSTLELGDSALYLCASSLAGLHTGELFFGEGSRLTVL.

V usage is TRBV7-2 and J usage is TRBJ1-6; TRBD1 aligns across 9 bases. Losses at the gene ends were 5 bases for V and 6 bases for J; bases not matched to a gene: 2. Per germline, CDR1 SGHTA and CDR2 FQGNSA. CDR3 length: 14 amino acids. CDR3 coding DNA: TGTGCCAGCAGCCGGACAGGGGTTAATTCACCCCTCCACTTT. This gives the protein CASSRTGVNSPLHF.

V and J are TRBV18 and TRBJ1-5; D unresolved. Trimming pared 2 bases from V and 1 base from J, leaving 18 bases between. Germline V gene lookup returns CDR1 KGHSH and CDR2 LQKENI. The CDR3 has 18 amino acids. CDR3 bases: TGTGCCAGCTCACCAGGTTCTGGAGGTCTAGGGAGCAATCAGCCCCAGCATTTT. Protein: CASSPGSGGLGSNQPQHF.

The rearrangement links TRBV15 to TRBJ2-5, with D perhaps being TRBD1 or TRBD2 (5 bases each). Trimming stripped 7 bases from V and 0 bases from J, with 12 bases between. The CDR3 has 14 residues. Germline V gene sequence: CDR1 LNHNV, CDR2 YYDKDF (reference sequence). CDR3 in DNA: TGTGCCACCACCCCGGGGCGGTACCAAGAGACCCAGTACTTC. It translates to CATTPGRYQETQYF.

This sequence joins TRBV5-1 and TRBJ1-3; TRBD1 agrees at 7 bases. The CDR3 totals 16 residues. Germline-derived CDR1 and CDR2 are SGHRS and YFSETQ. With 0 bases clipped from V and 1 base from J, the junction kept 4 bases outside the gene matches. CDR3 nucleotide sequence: TGCGCCAGCAGCTTGGGACAGGGAATTTCTGGAAACACCATATATTTT. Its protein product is CASSLGQGISGNTIYF.

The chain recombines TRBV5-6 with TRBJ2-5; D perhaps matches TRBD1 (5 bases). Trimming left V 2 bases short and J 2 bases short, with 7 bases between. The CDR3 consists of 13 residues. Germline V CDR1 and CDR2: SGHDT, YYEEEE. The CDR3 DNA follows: TGTGCCAGCAGCTTACAGGCTCAAGAGACCCAGTACTTC. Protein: CASSLQAQETQYF.

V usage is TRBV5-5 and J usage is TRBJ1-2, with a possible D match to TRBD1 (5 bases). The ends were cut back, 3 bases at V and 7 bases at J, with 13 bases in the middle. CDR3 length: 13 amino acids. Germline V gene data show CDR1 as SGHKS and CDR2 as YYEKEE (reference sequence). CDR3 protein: CASSSAGDSGYTF. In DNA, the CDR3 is TGTGCCAGCAGCTCCGCCGGAGACAGTGGCTACACCTTC. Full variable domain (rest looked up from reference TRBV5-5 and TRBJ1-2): DAGVTQSPTHLIKTRGQQVTLRCSPISGHKSVSWYQQVLGQGPQFIFQYYEKEERGRGNFPDRFSARQFPNYSSELNVNALLLGDSALYLCASSSAGDSGYTFGSGTRLTVV.

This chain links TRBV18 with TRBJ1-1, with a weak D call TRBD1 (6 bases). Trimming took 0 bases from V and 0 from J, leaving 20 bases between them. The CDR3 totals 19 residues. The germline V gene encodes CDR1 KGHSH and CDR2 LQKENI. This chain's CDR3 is CASSPPLGGGGIMNTEAFF. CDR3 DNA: TGTGCCAGCTCACCACCGTTGGGCGGGGGCGGAATCATGAACACTGAAGCTTTCTTT.

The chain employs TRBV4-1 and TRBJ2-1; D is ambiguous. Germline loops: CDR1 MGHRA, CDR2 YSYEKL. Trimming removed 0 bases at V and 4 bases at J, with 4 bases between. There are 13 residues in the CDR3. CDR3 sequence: CASSQDLYNEQFF. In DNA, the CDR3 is TGCGCCAGCAGCCAAGACTTATACAATGAGCAGTTCTTC.

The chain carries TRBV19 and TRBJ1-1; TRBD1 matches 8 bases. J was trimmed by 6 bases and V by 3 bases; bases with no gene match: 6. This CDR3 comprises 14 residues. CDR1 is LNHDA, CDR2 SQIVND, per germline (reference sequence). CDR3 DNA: TGTGCCAGTAGTATTCAGGGGGCGCGGGCTGAAGCTTTCTTT. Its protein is CASSIQGARAEAFF.

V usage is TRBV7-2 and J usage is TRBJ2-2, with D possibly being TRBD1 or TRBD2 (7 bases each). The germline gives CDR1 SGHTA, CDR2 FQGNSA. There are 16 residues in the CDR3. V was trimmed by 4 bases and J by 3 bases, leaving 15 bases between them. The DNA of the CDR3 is TGTGCCAGCAGCTCCAGGGGGAGGGATGACACCGGGGAGCTGTTTTTT. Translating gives CASSSRGRDDTGELFF.

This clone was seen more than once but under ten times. The CDR3 DNA follows: TGTGCCAGCAGAGGGACAGGGGGCTCCGGGGAGCTGTTTTTT. Its translation is CASRGTGGSGELFF. V usage is TRBV7-9 and J usage is TRBJ2-2; 12 bases line up with TRBD1. V shed 6 bases and J 6 bases; nucleotides not matched to a gene: 2. This CDR3 is built from 14 residues. CDR1 is SEHNR and CDR2 is FQNEAQ in the germline V gene (reference sequence).

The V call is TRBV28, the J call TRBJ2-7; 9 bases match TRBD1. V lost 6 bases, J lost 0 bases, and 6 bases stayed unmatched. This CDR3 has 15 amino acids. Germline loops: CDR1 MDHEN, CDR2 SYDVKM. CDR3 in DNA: TGTGCCAGCAGCCGGGACAGGGCAGACTCCTACGAGCAGTACTTC. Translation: CASSRDRADSYEQYF.

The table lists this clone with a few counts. This chain's CDR3 is CASSIPGTPRGYTF. The CDR3 DNA sequence: TGTGCCAGTAGCATTCCCGGGACACCTCGGGGCTACACCTTC. This chain uses TRBV19 with TRBJ1-2; possibly TRBD1 for D (6 bases). The CDR3 loop spans 14 amino acids. The germline V and J ends were trimmed by 6 bases and 8 bases, with 19 bases remaining between them. Germline-derived CDR1 and CDR2 are LNHDA and SQIVND (reference sequence).

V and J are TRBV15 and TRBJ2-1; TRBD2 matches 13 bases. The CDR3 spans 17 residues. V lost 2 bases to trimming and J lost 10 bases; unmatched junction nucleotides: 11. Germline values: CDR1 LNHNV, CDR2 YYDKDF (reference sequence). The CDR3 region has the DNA TGTGCCACCAGCAGACCCCCGGGACTAGCGGGAACGGGGGAGCAGTTCTTC. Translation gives CATSRPPGLAGTGEQFF.

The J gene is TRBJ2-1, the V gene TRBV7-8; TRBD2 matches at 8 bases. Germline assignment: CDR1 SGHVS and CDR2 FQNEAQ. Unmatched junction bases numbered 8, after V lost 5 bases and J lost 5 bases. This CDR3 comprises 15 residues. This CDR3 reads CASSPRVGGDNEQFF. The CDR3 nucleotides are TGTGCCAGCAGCCCTCGGGTCGGGGGGGACAATGAGCAGTTCTTC.

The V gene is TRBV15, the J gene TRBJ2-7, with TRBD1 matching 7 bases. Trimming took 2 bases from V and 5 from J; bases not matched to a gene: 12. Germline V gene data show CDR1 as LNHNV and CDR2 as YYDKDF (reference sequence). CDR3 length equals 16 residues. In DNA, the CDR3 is TGTGCCACCAGCAGACCGGGACGACAGGGCTTAAACGAGCAGTACTTC. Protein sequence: CATSRPGRQGLNEQYF.

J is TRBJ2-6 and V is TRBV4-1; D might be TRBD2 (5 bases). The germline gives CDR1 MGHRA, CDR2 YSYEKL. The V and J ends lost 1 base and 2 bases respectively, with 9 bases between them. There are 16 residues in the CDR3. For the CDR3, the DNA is TGCGCCAGCAGCCAAGCCGGGGAAGCTGGGGCCAACGTCCTGACTTTC. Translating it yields CASSQAGEAGANVLTF.

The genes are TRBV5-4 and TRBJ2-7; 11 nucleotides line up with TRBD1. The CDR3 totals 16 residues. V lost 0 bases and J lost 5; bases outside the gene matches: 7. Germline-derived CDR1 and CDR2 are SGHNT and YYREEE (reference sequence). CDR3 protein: CASSLARTGGSDEQYF. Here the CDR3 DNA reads TGTGCCAGCAGCTTGGCAAGGACAGGGGGCAGTGACGAGCAGTACTTC.

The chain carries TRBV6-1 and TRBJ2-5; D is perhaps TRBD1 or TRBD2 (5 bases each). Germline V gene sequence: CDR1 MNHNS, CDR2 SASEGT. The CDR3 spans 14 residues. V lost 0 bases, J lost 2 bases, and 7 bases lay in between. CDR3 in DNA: TGTGCCAGCAGTGAAGCGGGGGATCAAGAGACCCAGTACTTC. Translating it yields CASSEAGDQETQYF.